A single sample gave rise to the 14 T cell receptor beta chains below, sequenced in a study of blood T cell repertoires in COVID-19. The table came from immunoSEQ multiplex PCR; TCRdb's copy has only in-frame clones and leaves some out. In the table there are approximately 37,000 clones, over 80% of which are singletons. Material: peripheral blood. All receptors derive from a woman in her 70s with acute or convalescent COVID-19.

V gene TRBV12-3 or TRBV12-4 combines with J gene TRBJ2-1; tentatively, D is TRBD2 (6 bases). The CDR3 loop spans 11 amino acids. The V end was cut by 7 bases, the J end by 9 bases, with 10 bases between. The CDR3: CASTLGGEQFF. The CDR3 region has the DNA TGTGCCAGCACCCTGGGGGGTGAGCAGTTCTTC.

This clone occurred once. The chain is built from TRBV11-2 and TRBJ2-1; 7 bases map to TRBD2. The CDR3 runs 14 residues. V shed 1 base and J 7 bases; nucleotides not matched to a gene: 4. Germline lookup yields CDR1 SGHAT and CDR2 FQNNGV. CDR3: CASSLGASGNEQFF. CDR3 DNA sequence: TGTGCCAGCAGCTTAGGGGCTAGCGGAAATGAGCAGTTCTTC.

The V call is TRBV18, the J call TRBJ2-1; D is ambiguous. Looked up from germline, CDR1 is KGHSH and CDR2 is LQKENI. V lost 0 bases and J lost 8, with 8 bases in between. This CDR3 is built from 13 residues. The CDR3 DNA reads TGTGCCAGCTCACCACCTGATAGCCATGAGCAGTTCTTC. It is translated as CASSPPDSHEQFF.

This chain connects TRBV11-3 to TRBJ1-1; no clear D gene. Germline loops: CDR1 SGHNT, CDR2 YENEEA. Trimming shortened V by 5 bases and J by 1 base, and 8 bases separated the two germline ends. The CDR3 totals 13 residues. CDR3 DNA: TGTGCCAGCAGCGCCACAGCGAACACTGAAGCTTTCTTT. Translating gives CASSATANTEAFF.

The chain recombines TRBV19 with TRBJ2-7, with 9 nucleotides matching TRBD1. The germline gives CDR1 LNHDA, CDR2 SQIVND (reference sequence). The CDR3 sequence is 15 residues long. Trimming took 11 bases from V and 1 from J; bases not matched to a gene: 12. CDR3 in amino acids: CAGGDREYLSYEQYV. The CDR3 bases are TGTGCCGGGGGGGACAGGGAGTACCTTTCCTACGAGCAGTACGTC.

The gene calls are TRBV19 and TRBJ2-2, with a weak D call TRBD2 (5 bases). CDR3 length: 19 amino acids. The germline CDR1 and CDR2 sequences are LNHDA and SQIVND (reference sequence). V dropped 5 bases and J dropped 0 bases, with 22 bases sitting between them. This CDR3 reads CASSHRRELNHANTGELFF. CDR3 DNA: TGTGCCAGTAGTCACCGACGGGAACTTAACCACGCGAACACCGGGGAGCTGTTTTTT.

The chain employs TRBV19 and TRBJ1-1; no firm D call. The germline gives CDR1 LNHDA, CDR2 SQIVND (reference sequence). The CDR3 runs 14 residues. V lost 3 bases and J lost 5, with 13 bases in between. In DNA, the CDR3 is TGTGCCAGTAGTATTGCAGGAGGGTGGACTGAAGCTTTCTTT. This gives the protein CASSIAGGWTEAFF. The full variable domain, completed using reference TRBV19 and TRBJ1-1, is DGGITQSPKYLFRKEGQNVTLSCEQNLNHDAMYWYRQDPGQGLRLIYYSQIVNDFQKGDIAEGYSVSREKKESFPLTVTSAQKNPTAFYLCASSIAGGWTEAFFGQGTRLTVV.

The CDR3 region has the DNA TGCAGCGTTGTGGCGGGAGGGTATACAGATACGCAGTATTTT. Translation gives CSVVAGGYTDTQYF. The chain employs TRBV29-1 and TRBJ2-3; 9 nucleotides match TRBD2. The CDR3 consists of 14 residues. Germline V gene data show CDR1 as SQVTM and CDR2 as ANQGSEA. J gave up 3 bases and V 4 bases, and 5 bases lay outside the gene matches.

The genes are TRBV12-3 or TRBV12-4 and TRBJ2-7; D is unclear. This CDR3 spans 13 amino acids. Trimming removed 4 bases from V and 4 bases from J, with 11 bases in between. The CDR3 is CASSSGFPYEQYV. The DNA of the CDR3 is TGTGCCAGCAGTTCAGGCTTCCCTTACGAGCAGTACGTC.

The chain carries TRBV6-2 or TRBV6-3 and TRBJ2-5; 8 positions agree with TRBD2. This CDR3 comprises 13 residues. Germline-derived CDR1 and CDR2 are MNHEY and SVGEGT. V trimming: 6 bases; J trimming: 2 bases; junction bases outside the gene matches: 2. This CDR3 is CASSGRAQETQYF. CDR3 coding DNA: TGTGCCAGCAGCGGGAGGGCTCAAGAGACCCAGTACTTC.

V gene TRBV18 combines with J gene TRBJ2-1, with 12 bases lining up with TRBD2. The CDR3 extends over 15 amino acids. The V and J ends lost 1 base and 8 bases, in that order; junction bases with no gene match: 3. Germline CDR1 and CDR2: KGHSH and LQKENI. In DNA, the CDR3 is TGTGCCAGCTCACCACTGACTAGCGGGGGCGATGAGCAGTTCTTC. Translating it yields CASSPLTSGGDEQFF.

The V and J genes are TRBV12-3 or TRBV12-4 and TRBJ1-5; D remains unclear. The CDR3 spans 13 residues. Trimming shortened V by 2 bases and J by 5 bases, and 7 bases separated the two germline ends. CDR3 sequence: CASSLLGDQPQHF. CDR3 in DNA: TGTGCCAGCAGTTTATTGGGAGATCAGCCCCAGCATTTT.

The rearrangement links TRBV5-1 to TRBJ2-6; maybe TRBD2 (5 bases). Germline CDR1 and CDR2: SGHRS and YFSETQ. The V end lost 0 bases, the J end lost 0 bases, and 10 bases lay between the germline ends. CDR3 length: 17 residues. The CDR3 region has the DNA TGCGCCAGCAGCTTGGGCGGGTCTTCCTCTGGGGCCAACGTCCTGACTTTC. As protein: CASSLGGSSSGANVLTF.

The gene calls are TRBV25-1 and TRBJ2-7, with a tentative D call TRBD1 (5 bases). The CDR3 covers 15 residues. Germline assignment: CDR1 MGHDK and CDR2 SYGVNS. Trimming cost V 4 bases and J 11 bases, with 24 bases left between them. CDR3 region: CASSVGPQAPDIKYV. CDR3 coding DNA: TGTGCCAGCAGTGTTGGACCACAAGCTCCGGACATCAAGTACGTC.